This TCR beta chain appears in the sequencing data of a study of blood T cell repertoires in COVID-19. The wider study: Researchers got acute and convalescent COVID-19 samples from the United States, Italy and Spain.

Sequenced by immunoSEQ multiplex PCR; TCRdb stores in-frame clones only, minus some. The sample records about 290,000 clones, about 82% being singletons. In germline, CDR1 is SNHLY, CDR2 FYNNEI. The CDR3 length is 13 residues. Trimming pared 7 bases from V and 3 bases from J, leaving 10 bases between. This receptor was taken from a woman aged 50 to 60 with active or convalescent COVID-19. This sequence joins TRBV2 and TRBJ1-5; D ambiguous. Sequenced: peripheral blood. The CDR3 DNA reads as TGTGCCAGCAAGAGGGCGGCCAATCAGCCCCAGCATTTT. Translated: CASKRAANQPQHF. Looking up the rest from reference TRBV2 and TRBJ1-5 gives the full variable domain: EPEVTQTPSHQVTQMGQEVILRCVPISNHLYFYWYRQILGQKVEFLVSFYNNEISEKSEIFDDQFSVERPDGSNFTLKIRSTKLEDSAMYFCASKRAANQPQHFGDGTRLSIL.